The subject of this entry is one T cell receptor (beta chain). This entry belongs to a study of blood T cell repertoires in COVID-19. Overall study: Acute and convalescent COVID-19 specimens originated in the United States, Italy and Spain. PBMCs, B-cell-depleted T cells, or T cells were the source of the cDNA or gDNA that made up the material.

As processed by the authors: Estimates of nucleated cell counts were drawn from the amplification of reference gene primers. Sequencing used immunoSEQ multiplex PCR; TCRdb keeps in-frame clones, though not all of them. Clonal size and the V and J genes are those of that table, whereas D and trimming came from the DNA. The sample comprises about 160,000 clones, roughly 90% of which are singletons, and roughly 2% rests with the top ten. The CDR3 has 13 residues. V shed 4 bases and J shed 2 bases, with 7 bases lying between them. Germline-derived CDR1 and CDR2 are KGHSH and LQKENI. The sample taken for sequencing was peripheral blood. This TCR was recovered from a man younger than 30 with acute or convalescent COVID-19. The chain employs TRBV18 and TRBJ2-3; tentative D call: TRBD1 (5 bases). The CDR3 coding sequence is TGTGCCAGCTCACAGGACATCACAGATACGCAGTATTTT. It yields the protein CASSQDITDTQYF.